Here is one T cell receptor (beta chain) with its context. The sample belongs to a study of blood T cell repertoires in COVID-19. For the study at large: Samples of COVID-19 (acute and convalescent) were obtained from the United States, Italy and Spain. PBMCs, B-cell-depleted T cells, or T cells were the source of the cDNA or gDNA that made up the material.

Sequencing was performed with immunoSEQ multiplex PCR; in TCRdb, only in-frame clones are kept and a portion is missing. The sample holds 98,000 or so clones, 75% to 90% seen once. The sequencing input was peripheral blood. This clonotype originated in a man between 50 and 59 years old with acute or convalescent COVID-19.

Here the CDR3 reads CASSVGVSYEQYF. The CDR3 DNA reads as TGTGCCAGCAGCGTCGGGGTCTCCTACGAGCAGTACTTC. This chain links TRBV9 with TRBJ2-7, with a possible D match to TRBD2 (5 bases). V was cut by 2 bases and J by 0 bases, with 6 bases left in between. From germline, CDR1 is SGDLS and CDR2 YYNGEE. The CDR3 sequence is 13 residues long.